The rows below give T cell receptor beta chains drawn from one sample of a study of cytomegalovirus exposure and HLA in healthy donors. The protocol was immunoSEQ multiplex PCR, while the TCRdb copy is restricted to in-frame clones and leaves out a portion. There are under 200,000 clones in the sample; 77% occur only once, and 7.4% lies in the top ten. The sample comprised PBMCs. Receptors were obtained from a male donor in good health and CMV-seropositive. Both conserved end residues are part of each CDR3. D genes are given only for firm matches. Size is omitted from some rows. Given values are once, few, many or a class for expanded clones.

TRBJ1-5	TRBV6-5	NA	NA	CARPVGGVGSQPQHF	TGTGCCAGGCCCGTTGGGGGGGTAGGGAGTCAGCCCCAGCATTTT
TRBJ2-3	TRBV2	TRBD1	NA	CASSVRQGTDTQYF	TGTGCCAGCAGTGTTCGACAGGGGACAGATACGCAGTATTTT
TRBJ1-2	TRBV5-8	NA	once	CASSRDNPNYGYTF	TGTGCCAGCAGCCGGGACAATCCTAACTATGGCTACACCTTC
TRBJ1-5	TRBV6-5	NA	NA	CASSYSYRPNQPQHF	TGTGCCAGCAGTTACTCATACAGACCGAATCAGCCCCAGCATTTT
TRBJ2-5	TRBV6-6	NA	NA	CASSYRRQIQETQYF	TGTGCCAGCAGTTACCGTAGACAGATCCAAGAGACCCAGTACTTC
TRBJ2-3	TRBV6-5	NA	NA	CASTPPGVSTDTQYF	TGTGCCAGCACGCCCCCCGGGGTAAGCACAGATACGCAGTATTTT
TRBJ2-3	TRBV30	TRBD2	NA	CAWRRLADSTDTQYF	TGTGCCTGGAGACGGCTAGCGGATAGCACAGATACGCAGTATTTT
TRBJ2-7	TRBV25-1	TRBD1	NA	CASSESDRGEQYF	TGTGCCAGCAGTGAGTCAGACAGGGGCGAGCAGTACTTC
TRBJ1-2	TRBV30	NA	few	CAWSGVGPSGYGYTF	TGTGCCTGGAGTGGAGTCGGCCCATCGGGGTATGGCTACACCTTC
TRBJ2-7	TRBV7-2	TRBD2	NA	CASSLEGTSESEQYF	TGTGCCAGCAGCTTAGAAGGGACTAGCGAAAGTGAGCAGTACTTC
TRBJ1-2	TRBV6-5	NA	NA	CASRGGAGKGYTF	TGTGCCAGCAGGGGGGGGGCAGGGAAGGGCTACACCTTC
TRBJ2-7	TRBV7-8	TRBD1	NA	CASSDRQGPLGEQYF	TGTGCCAGCAGCGACCGACAGGGCCCGTTGGGCGAGCAGTACTTC
TRBJ1-1	TRBV19	NA	NA	CASNPQGMGTEAFF	TGTGCCAGTAACCCACAGGGTATGGGGACTGAAGCTTTCTTT
TRBJ2-7	TRBV23-1	NA	once	CASSQLDRRASGEQYF	TGCGCCAGCAGTCAACTGGACAGGAGGGCCTCGGGGGAGCAGTACTTC
TRBJ2-1	TRBV6-5	NA	NA	CASSYYRANEQFF	TGTGCCAGCAGTTATTACAGGGCTAATGAGCAGTTCTTC
TRBJ2-1	TRBV7-3	TRBD2	NA	CASSLRGGSYNEQFF	TGTGCCAGCAGCTTAAGGGGGGGCTCCTACAATGAGCAGTTCTTC
TRBJ1-6	TRBV29-1	TRBD1	NA	CSVGDRDSPLHF	TGCAGCGTTGGGGACAGAGACTCACCCCTCCACTTT
TRBJ1-4	TRBV6-5	NA	NA	CASSYSSGGRVEKLFF	TGTGCCAGCAGTTACTCGTCGGGGGGGCGCGTCGAAAAACTGTTTTTT
TRBJ2-1	TRBV27	NA	once	CVSSLGSGNEQFF	TGTGTCAGCAGTTTAGGGTCAGGCAATGAGCAGTTCTTC
TRBJ2-4	TRBV7-8	NA	NA	CASRPILDRLAKNIQYF	TGTGCCAGCAGACCGATTTTAGACAGACTAGCCAAAAACATTCAGTACTTC
TRBJ1-5	TRBV19	NA	medium-sized	CASKAGTTLSNQPQHF	TGTGCCAGTAAGGCCGGGACAACTCTTAGCAATCAGCCCCAGCATTTT
TRBJ2-1	TRBV6-4	TRBD2	NA	CATTSGTSGGEGEFF	TGTGCCACAACTTCCGGGACTAGCGGGGGAGAAGGGGAGTTCTTC
TRBJ2-3	TRBV4-1	TRBD2	NA	CASSQGTSEDTQYF	TGCGCCAGCAGCCAGGGGACTAGCGAAGATACGCAGTATTTT
TRBJ2-1	TRBV30	NA	NA	CAWSVSSVYNEQFF	TGTGCCTGGAGTGTATCTTCCGTCTACAATGAGCAGTTCTTC
TRBJ1-1	TRBV4-2	TRBD1	NA	CASSPAITGGTEAFF	TGTGCCAGCAGCCCGGCAATTACAGGGGGCACTGAAGCTTTCTTT
TRBJ2-1	TRBV30	TRBD2	once	CAWSSTSGVHNEQFF	TGTGCCTGGAGTTCGACTAGCGGGGTTCACAATGAGCAGTTCTTC
TRBJ1-2	TRBV4-1	NA	NA	CASSRQGDYGYTF	TGCGCCAGCAGCCGGCAGGGTGACTATGGCTACACCTTC
TRBJ2-7	TRBV11-2	NA	NA	CASSLHPYEQYF	TGTGCCAGCAGCTTACATCCCTACGAGCAGTACTTC
TRBJ1-1	TRBV5-1	NA	few	CASTPNTEAFF	TGCGCCAGCACCCCAAACACTGAAGCTTTCTTT
TRBJ2-1	TRBV7-2	NA	NA	CASSFNRLATPDEQFF	TGTGCCAGCAGCTTCAATCGACTTGCCACGCCCGATGAGCAGTTCTTC
TRBJ2-1	TRBV7-2	TRBD1	NA	CASSLVGTGYNEQFF	TGTGCCAGCAGCTTAGTGGGGACAGGGTACAATGAGCAGTTCTTC
TRBJ1-2	TRBV4-3	TRBD1	NA	CASSQGRGTGILYGYTF	TGCGCCAGCAGCCAAGGGAGAGGGACAGGGATCCTCTATGGCTACACCTTC
TRBJ1-6	TRBV30	NA	few	CAWTGYHNSPLHF	TGTGCCTGGACAGGGTACCATAATTCACCCCTCCACTTT
TRBJ1-5	TRBV6-5	NA	NA	CASSYSSNQPQHF	TGTGCCAGCAGCTATTCCTCGAATCAGCCCCAGCATTTT
TRBJ2-1	TRBV4-1	NA	NA	CASSHVARDRKNEQFF	TGCGCCAGCAGCCATGTAGCCAGGGATCGCAAAAATGAGCAGTTCTTC
TRBJ2-7	TRBV20-1	NA	few	CSARIVYEQYF	TGCAGTGCTAGAATAGTGTACGAGCAGTACTTC
TRBJ2-5	TRBV5-1	TRBD2	NA	CASRSNPSGRQETQYF	TGCGCCAGCAGGAGTAACCCTAGCGGGAGGCAAGAGACCCAGTACTTC
TRBJ1-2	TRBV25-1	NA	NA	CASSEYFRDGYTF	TGTGCCAGCAGTGAATATTTCCGGGATGGCTACACCTTC
TRBJ1-4	TRBV29-1	NA	few	CSVRQAGGEKLFF	TGCAGCGTCCGACAGGCGGGTGGGGAAAAACTGTTTTTT
TRBJ2-2	TRBV5-1	NA	few	CASSLEGRQDTGELFF	TGCGCCAGCAGCTTGGAGGGGCGTCAGGACACCGGGGAGCTGTTTTTT
TRBJ2-3	TRBV9	TRBD2	once	CASSARGGLAADTQYF	TGTGCCAGCAGCGCGAGAGGAGGACTAGCGGCAGATACGCAGTATTTT
TRBJ1-2	TRBV6-1	NA	NA	CASLSSGLRNYGYTF	TGTGCCAGCTTATCCTCGGGACTTAGAAACTATGGCTACACCTTC